The 27 T cell receptor beta chains below were found in one sample sequenced in a study of T cell repertoires in cytomegalovirus infection. In TCRdb, the reads were re-called with MiXCR into one record per CDR3 protein. In the table there are about 770,000 distinct CDR3 sequences, under 35% of which are singletons. These receptors' antigens are unknown. Material: cultured CD8+ T cells from PBMCs, obtained from culture after CMV antigen stimulation. These receptors all stem from a human donor in good health (CMV status not recorded). Some clones in this sample may be carry-over from other donors' samples.

The chain joins TRBV12-5 to TRBJ2-7, with D unclear. Trimming shortened V by 1 base and J by 4 bases, and 11 bases separated the two germline ends. The germline gives CDR1 LGHNT, CDR2 FRNRAP. This CDR3 is built from 14 residues. CDR3 amino acids: CASGLDGRRYEQYF. The CDR3 DNA follows: TGTGCTAGTGGTTTGGACGGACGAAGGTACGAGCAGTACTTC.

Here the CDR3 reads CASSPLGQPYSNQPQHF. CDR3 nucleotide sequence: TGTGCCAGCTCACCACTTGGACAGCCATATAGCAATCAGCCCCAGCATTTT. The chain links TRBV18 to TRBJ1-5; D possibly corresponds to TRBD1 (6 bases). CDR1 and CDR2 (germline): KGHSH, LQKENI. CDR3 length equals 17 residues. Trimming pared 1 base from V and 0 bases from J, leaving 13 bases between.

This clonotype was observed a few times. This chain connects TRBV2 to TRBJ2-1; 9 nucleotides match TRBD1. This CDR3 spans 16 amino acids. Germline-derived CDR1 and CDR2 are SNHLY and FYNNEI. With 6 bases clipped from V and 7 bases from J, the junction kept 13 bases outside the gene matches. The CDR3 coding sequence is TGTGCCAGCAGGGACCTACTCGGGACAGGGAGGAATGAGCAGTTCTTC. This codes for CASRDLLGTGRNEQFF.

The rearrangement joins TRBV27 to TRBJ1-6; possibly TRBD1 for D (5 bases). Germline V gives CDR1 MNHEY, CDR2 SMNVEV (reference sequence). Trimming pared 3 bases from V and 9 bases from J, leaving 9 bases between. The CDR3 length is 13 residues. The CDR3 reads CASSFGASSPLHF. CDR3 DNA: TGTGCCAGCAGTTTCGGGGCGAGTTCACCCCTCCACTTT.

The chain is built from TRBV29-1 and TRBJ1-2; 7 positions match TRBD1. The CDR3 extends over 13 amino acids. CDR1 and CDR2 (germline): SQVTM, ANQGSEA. J lost 8 bases, V lost 4 bases, and 10 bases had no gene match. CDR3 nucleotides: TGCAGCGTTGGGAGACAGGGAAGAGAGGGCTACACCTTC. Translating gives CSVGRQGREGYTF.

V usage is TRBV28 and J usage is TRBJ2-1, with D perhaps TRBD1 (8 bases). Trimming pared 5 bases from V and 4 bases from J, leaving 21 bases between. The CDR3 runs to 17 residues. CDR1 and CDR2 from the germline V gene are MDHEN and SYDVKM. CDR3 amino acids: CASSRTGTGGGYNEQFF. CDR3 nucleotide sequence: TGTGCCAGCAGTCGGACAGGGACGGGCGGGGGTTACAATGAGCAGTTCTTC.

The rearrangement links TRBV9 to TRBJ1-2; 8 positions match TRBD1. This CDR3 is built from 13 residues. Germline CDR1 reads SGDLS; CDR2 reads YYNGEE. V was pared by 2 bases and J by 3 bases, with 0 bases of the junction left unmatched. The CDR3 nucleotides are TGTGCCAGCAGCGTGGACAGGGACTATGGCTACACCTTC. This codes for CASSVDRDYGYTF. The full variable domain, with the rest looked up from reference TRBV9 and TRBJ1-2, is DSGVTQTPKHLITATGQRVTLRCSPRSGDLSVYWYQQSLDQGLQFLIQYYNGEERAKGNILERFSAQQFPDLHSELNLSSLELGDSALYFCASSVDRDYGYTFGSGTRLTVV.

As for this clonotype: A far larger clone is a single base away, which makes a read error likely. CDR3 DNA sequence: TGTGCCAGCAGTTACTTCACAGATACGCAGTATTTT. Its protein product is CASSYFTDTQYF. This sequence joins TRBV6-8 and TRBJ2-3; unclear D gene. Germline CDR1 and CDR2: MNHGY and SAAAGT. The CDR3 spans 12 residues. V lost 1 base to trimming and J lost 2 bases, with 1 base between them.

This clonotype came up a few times. The CDR3 bases are TGTGCCAGCAGCTTCCTCACGACAGGGGTAGCAGATACGCAGTATTTT. This gives the protein CASSFLTTGVADTQYF. The gene calls are TRBV7-9 and TRBJ2-3, with 8 bases fitting TRBD1. There are 16 residues in the CDR3. The germline V gene has CDR1 SEHNR and CDR2 FQNEAQ (reference sequence). V was pared by 3 bases and J by 4 bases, with 9 bases of the junction left unmatched.

This clonotype came up many times. The rearrangement links TRBV7-9 to TRBJ2-2, with unresolved D. The CDR3 spans 10 residues. Trimming shortened V by 8 bases and J by 4 bases, and 2 bases separated the two germline ends. Germline assignment: CDR1 SEHNR and CDR2 FQNEAQ (reference sequence). CDR3 coding DNA: TGTGCCAGCCTCACCGGGGAGCTGTTTTTT. Translating it yields CASLTGELFF.

The J gene is TRBJ2-2, the V gene TRBV28; 9 nucleotides match TRBD2. Trimming cost V 2 bases and J 0 bases; bases outside gene matches: 7. The CDR3 has 18 residues. Germline CDR1 is MDHEN and CDR2 is SYDVKM. The CDR3 nucleotides are TGTGCCAGCAGTTTACGGGGGACTAGCCCCCCGAACACCGGGGAGCTGTTTTTT. It specifies CASSLRGTSPPNTGELFF.

The V and J genes are TRBV6-5 and TRBJ1-6; D ambiguous. From germline, CDR1 is MNHEY and CDR2 SVGAGI. The CDR3 sequence is 14 residues long. Trimming pared 7 bases from V and 0 bases from J, leaving 7 bases between. DNA for the CDR3: TGTGCCAGCAACCCAAGCTCCTATAATTCACCCCTCCACTTT. Translation: CASNPSSYNSPLHF.

The genes are TRBV4-1 and TRBJ2-5; no clear D gene. The CDR3 totals 14 residues. The V and J ends lost 3 bases and 5 bases respectively, with 13 bases between them. Germline V gene lookup returns CDR1 MGHRA and CDR2 YSYEKL. The CDR3: CASSHPAPEETQYF. The CDR3 nucleotides are TGCGCCAGCAGCCATCCTGCTCCCGAGGAGACCCAGTACTTC.

V and J are TRBV5-1 and TRBJ2-3, with 7 bases aligning to TRBD1. The CDR3 totals 16 residues. V shed 5 bases and J 1 base; nucleotides not matched to a gene: 10. Germline CDR1 SGHRS, CDR2 YFSETQ. Written as DNA, the CDR3 is TGCGCCAGCAGAGGGTTCCGGACAGGTCGCACAGATACGCAGTATTTT. Its protein product is CASRGFRTGRTDTQYF.

Concerning this clonotype: The junction departs from germline at one end; a sequencing error may be responsible. The chain uses TRBV7-2 and TRBJ2-3; D possibly corresponds to TRBD2 (6 bases). The CDR3 consists of 16 residues. Germline lookup yields CDR1 SGHTA and CDR2 FQGNSA. The chain's CDR3 is CVSSSPGGASADTQYF. The CDR3 coding sequence is TGTGTCAGCAGCTCCCCCGGAGGGGCATCGGCAGATACGCAGTATTTT.

The rearrangement uses TRBV7-6 and TRBJ1-1; no clear D. Germline CDR1 SGHVS, CDR2 FNYEAQ. CDR3 length equals 14 residues. Trimming took 1 base from V and 1 from J, leaving 7 bases between them. CDR3 region: CASSLVPENTEAFF. The CDR3 DNA reads as TGTGCCAGCAGCTTAGTACCAGAGAACACTGAAGCTTTCTTT.

The sample holds a few counts of this clonotype. The chain carries TRBV19 and TRBJ1-2; D gene unclear. Germline V gives CDR1 LNHDA, CDR2 SQIVND (reference sequence). Trimming removed 5 bases at V and 2 bases at J, with 15 bases between. The CDR3 sequence is 15 residues long. CDR3 amino acids: CASSPSGASNYGYTF. The DNA for the CDR3 is TGTGCCAGTAGTCCCTCGGGAGCGAGCAACTATGGCTACACCTTC.

This chain uses TRBV5-1 with TRBJ1-4; a possible D gene is TRBD1 (5 bases). In germline, CDR1 is SGHRS, CDR2 YFSETQ. CDR3 length equals 14 residues. The ends were cut back, 1 base at V and 12 bases at J, with 16 bases in the middle. CDR3 sequence (DNA): TGCGCCAGCAGCTTGCAACAGGAGGTTGGGGAACTGTTTTTT. Protein product: CASSLQQEVGELFF.

The table lists this clonotype with many counts. The chain joins TRBV7-2 to TRBJ2-1; 8 bases match TRBD2. The ends lost 8 bases at V and 7 bases at J; junction bases unmatched: 16. Germline lookup yields CDR1 SGHTA and CDR2 FQGNSA. This CDR3 region has 16 residues. The CDR3 coding sequence is TGTGCCAGCCCCGAGGAGAACGGGGGGGCGGGTAATGAGCAGTTCTTC. Translated, it gives CASPEENGGAGNEQFF.

This clonotype was seen repeatedly, ten times or more. This chain links TRBV7-8 with TRBJ1-2, with D possibly matching TRBD1 (6 bases). Germline loops: CDR1 SGHVS, CDR2 FQNEAQ. Trimming stripped 4 bases from V and 3 bases from J, with 21 bases between. CDR3 size: 17 residues. Here the CDR3 reads CASSSSLGISGDYGYTF. CDR3 in DNA: TGTGCCAGCAGCTCCTCCTTAGGGATATCAGGGGACTATGGCTACACCTTC.

This clonotype has ten or more counts. The V and J genes are TRBV10-1 and TRBJ1-5, with D unclear. CDR3 size: 13 residues. V lost 8 bases, J lost 1 base, and 9 bases lay in between. From germline, CDR1 is WNHNN and CDR2 SYGVQD (reference sequence). This chain's CDR3 is CASGQDSNQPQHF. The CDR3 region has the DNA TGCGCCAGCGGTCAGGACAGCAATCAGCCCCAGCATTTT.

This clonotype turned up a few times. The chain carries TRBV4-1 and TRBJ1-1, with no clear D. V was cut by 5 bases and J by 6 bases, with 16 bases left in between. The CDR3 sequence is 14 residues long. Germline V lookup: CDR1 MGHRA, CDR2 YSYEKL. The CDR3 DNA reads as TGCGCCAGCAGCTCAAGAAAGTCCGATGCTGAAGCTTTCTTT. This codes for CASSSRKSDAEAFF.

With respect to this clonotype: Since a much larger clone is just one base distant, this may be a read error. This chain connects TRBV6-6 to TRBJ1-2; tentatively, D is TRBD1 (5 bases). The germline CDR1 and CDR2 sequences are MNHNY and SVGAGI (reference sequence). The ends were cut back, 7 bases at V and 6 bases at J, with 21 bases in the middle. The CDR3 is 15 residues long. This CDR3 reads CASTTGGINSDGYTF. DNA for the CDR3: TGTGCCAGCACCACGGGGGGGATCAACAGCGATGGCTACACCTTC.

This chain links TRBV7-9 with TRBJ2-2; D gene uncertain. Between the trimmed V and J ends, which lost 10 bases and 6 bases, there was a span of 9 bases. The germline V gene encodes CDR1 SEHNR and CDR2 FQNEAQ (reference sequence). This CDR3 has 11 amino acids. CDR3 in amino acids: CATNPPGELFF. For the CDR3, the DNA is TGTGCCACCAACCCTCCCGGGGAGCTGTTTTTT.

The rearrangement joins TRBV29-1 to TRBJ1-2; D not resolved. The length of the CDR3 is 11 residues. Germline CDR1 reads SQVTM; CDR2 reads ANQGSEA. The ends were cut back, 4 bases at V and 7 bases at J, with 10 bases in the middle. In DNA, the CDR3 is TGCAGCGTTGTATCCGTCAGTGGCTACACCTTC. Protein: CSVVSVSGYTF.

This clonotype was seen more than once but under ten times. The chain joins TRBV4-1 to TRBJ1-5, with a possible D match to TRBD1 (5 bases). Germline lookup yields CDR1 MGHRA and CDR2 YSYEKL. This CDR3 is 13 amino acids long. V was trimmed by 5 bases and J by 6 bases, leaving 11 bases between them. Here the CDR3 reads CASSWGYSQPQHF. CDR3 in DNA: TGCGCCAGCAGCTGGGGGTATTCTCAGCCCCAGCATTTT.

The V and J genes are TRBV7-6 and TRBJ2-1; TRBD1 aligns across 11 bases. CDR3 length equals 15 residues. Germline V gene data show CDR1 as SGHVS and CDR2 as FNYEAQ. Trimming removed 5 bases from V and 8 bases from J; junction bases left unmatched: 8. CDR3 sequence reads: CASSPPRDRGYEQFF. CDR3 DNA: TGTGCCAGCAGCCCCCCCCGGGACAGGGGGTATGAGCAGTTCTTC.